This T cell receptor (beta chain) was obtained from a study of vaccination and CD4 T cells after COVID-19. The assay that was used to sequence DNA from cultured CD4+ T cells was the Oncomine TCR Beta short-read assay. TCRdb re-called the PCR reads through MiXCR, storing one row per CDR3 protein. The sample has around 19,000 distinct CDR3 sequences; about 40% are singletons. As concerns this clonotype: Its antigen is unknown.

The treatment here: approximately 11-day PBMC culture with coronavirus spike peptide pools or control peptides (ViraFEST assay). The sequence was obtained from a human donor who had recovered from COVID-19. The sequenced sample was CD4+ T cells from blood, cultured in vitro.

This chain's CDR3 is CASSYYRTGLGTEAFF. The DNA for the CDR3 is TGTGCCAGCAGTTACTACCGGACAGGGCTAGGAACTGAAGCTTTCTTT. This sequence joins TRBV6-5 and TRBJ1-1; 8 bases match TRBD1. J gave up 5 bases and V 1 base, and 9 bases lay outside the gene matches. The CDR3 is made up of 16 amino acids. Germline V gives CDR1 MNHEY, CDR2 SVGAGI.